This record covers a single TCR beta chain. Germline values: CDR1 SGHRS, CDR2 YFSETQ. Losses at the gene ends were 5 bases for V and 4 bases for J; bases not matched to a gene: 11. The CDR3 spans 17 residues. The data originate from a study of T cell repertoires in ileal Crohn's disease. As for the study in general: Operated complications were stricturing disease (roughly 61%) and penetrating disease (about 40%). Biopsies of inflamed ileum from the surgical specimen form M0 samples.

Clones were sequenced by immunoSEQ multiplex PCR, and TCRdb holds only the in-frame ones, with some missing. This sample has over 15,000 clones; 92% occur once, and the top ten carry about 7.1%. Documented time point: inflamed ileum from the surgical specimen. This TCR came from an adult with Crohn's disease. The sequencing input was ileal tissue. V usage is TRBV5-1 and J usage is TRBJ2-1; TRBD2 aligns across 11 bases. As DNA, the CDR3 is TGCGCCAGCAGTCGACTAGCGGGGCCGAGCATATACAATGAGCAGTTCTTC. Translated, it gives CASSRLAGPSIYNEQFF.